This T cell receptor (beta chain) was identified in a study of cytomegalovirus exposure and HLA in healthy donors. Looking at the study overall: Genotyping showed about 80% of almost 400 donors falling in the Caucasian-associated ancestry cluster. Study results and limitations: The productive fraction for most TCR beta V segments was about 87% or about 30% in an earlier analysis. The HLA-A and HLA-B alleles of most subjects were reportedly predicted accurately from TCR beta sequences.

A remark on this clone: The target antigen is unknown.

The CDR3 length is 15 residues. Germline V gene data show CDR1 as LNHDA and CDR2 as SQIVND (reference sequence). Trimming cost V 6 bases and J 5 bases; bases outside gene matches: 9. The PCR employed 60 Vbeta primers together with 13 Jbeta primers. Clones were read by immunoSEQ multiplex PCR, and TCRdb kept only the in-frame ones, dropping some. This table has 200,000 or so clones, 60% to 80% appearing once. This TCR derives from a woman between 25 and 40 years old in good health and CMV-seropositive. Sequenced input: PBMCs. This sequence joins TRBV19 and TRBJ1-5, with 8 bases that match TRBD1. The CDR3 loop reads CASSEDRVGYQPQHF. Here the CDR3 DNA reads TGTGCCAGTAGCGAGGACAGGGTGGGTTATCAGCCCCAGCATTTT.